These T cell receptor beta chains were read from a single sample in a study of blood T cell repertoires in COVID-19. Clones were read by immunoSEQ multiplex PCR, and TCRdb kept only the in-frame ones, dropping some. This table has tens of thousands of clones, around 83% appearing once. Sequenced input: peripheral blood. All receptors derive from a human donor in a cohort sampled during active COVID-19. Each CDR3 is given with its conserved first and last residue. The D gene is left open where the match is weak. Only some rows state a clone size, as once, few, many or a class for expanded clones.

j_call,d_call,clone_size,v_call,cdr3_nt,cdr3_aa
TRBJ2-7,NA,NA,TRBV7-9,TGTGCCAGCAGCCAGACAGCTCTCGAGCAGTACTTC,CASSQTALEQYF
TRBJ2-4,TRBD2,NA,TRBV19,TGTGCCAGTAGTATAGGCAGACTAGCACCAAGCCGCACGGGGGCCAAAAACATTCAGTACTTC,CASSIGRLAPSRTGAKNIQYF
TRBJ2-7,NA,NA,TRBV13,TGTGCCAGCAGCCCAGGTCCAGGGAGGTACGAGCAGTACTTC,CASSPGPGRYEQYF
TRBJ1-2,NA,NA,TRBV6-5,TGTGCCAGCAGTTACCCCCGGGGTCGGAGCTACACCTTC,CASSYPRGRSYTF
TRBJ2-2,NA,NA,TRBV9,TGTGCCAGCAGCGCACGACAGAACACCGGGGAGCTGTTTTTT,CASSARQNTGELFF
TRBJ1-1,NA,NA,TRBV5-1,TGCGCCAGCAGCTTGGGGCAGGTTGGGACTGAAGCTTTCTTT,CASSLGQVGTEAFF
TRBJ1-1,TRBD1,few,TRBV12-5,TGTGCTAGTGGTTTGGCCTCGGGACAGCAAGCTTTCTTT,CASGLASGQQAFF
TRBJ1-3,NA,NA,TRBV5-1,TGCGCCAGCAGCGGAGTGGGGCTCTCTGGAAACACCATATATTTT,CASSGVGLSGNTIYF
TRBJ2-1,NA,NA,TRBV6-2/TRBV6-3,TGTGCCAGCAGTTCACTAGCAGGCTCCTACAATGAGCAGTTCTTC,CASSSLAGSYNEQFF
TRBJ1-2,TRBD1,NA,TRBV2,TGTGCCAGCAGTCAACAGGGGGCTTATGGCTACACCTTC,CASSQQGAYGYTF